Included here is one T cell receptor (beta chain) sequence, with context. Libraries were prepared by immunoSEQ multiplex PCR; TCRdb keeps only in-frame clonotypes and omits some of them. The table shows more than 450,000 clones, with roughly 90% occurring only once. The V segment lost 3 bases and the J segment 5 bases; nucleotides outside the gene matches: 7. The CDR3 is 13 amino acids. Germline assignment: CDR1 GTSNPN and CDR2 SVGIG (reference sequence). This sample is drawn from a study of blood T cell repertoires in COVID-19. Enrollees, about 18 to 90 years old, lived in roughly 24 US areas. Allocation to cohorts depended on clinical history reported by the participants. All recovered Cohort 3 donors got two negative PCRs, got clearance, or saw symptom resolution.

The sequenced sample was PBMCs or T cells enriched from blood (not recorded which). V usage is TRBV30 and J usage is TRBJ2-7; 7 bases line up with TRBD1. This receptor was taken from a woman in her late teens or twenties who had recovered from COVID-19. CDR3 residues: CAWSRTGRDEQYF. CDR3 in DNA: TGTGCCTGGAGCAGGACAGGTCGCGACGAGCAGTACTTC.